These T cell receptor beta chains were read from a single sample in a study of T cell responses to AZD1222 COVID-19 vaccine. The repertoire was sequenced with immunoSEQ multiplex PCR; TCRdb's copy has only in-frame clones and lacks some. The table includes about 110,000 clones, around 94% detected once. The material was peripheral blood, obtained on day 0 of AZD1222 vaccination. The receptor set was obtained from an adult in good health. Both conserved end residues are part of each CDR3. The order of the fields is CDR3 length, V gene, clone size, D gene, J gene, CDR3 DNA, CDR3 protein. The D gene is left open where the match is weak. Size is stated for part of the rows, as once, few or many counts, or as a class when the clone is expanded.

>15|TRBV7-2|.|.|TRBJ2-3
TGTGCCAGCAGCTTAAGTCTAGCTAGCACAGATACGCAGTATTTT
CASSLSLASTDTQYF
>14|TRBV7-2|.|.|TRBJ2-7
TGTGCCAGCAGCTCACAGGGTGGTAACTACGAGCAGTACTTC
CASSSQGGNYEQYF
>18|TRBV7-8|.|TRBD1|TRBJ1-1
TGTGCCAGCAGCTTAATCTACCGGACAGGGGGCCGGGGCACTGAAGCTTTCTTT
CASSLIYRTGGRGTEAFF
>14|TRBV6-2/TRBV6-3|.|.|TRBJ2-1
TGTGCCAGCAGTACCGGGGCCCAGAGCGATGAGCAGTTCTTC
CASSTGAQSDEQFF
>16|TRBV9|.|TRBD1|TRBJ1-5
TGTGCCAGCAGCGTAGGAGGGACAGTGGACAATCAGCCCCAGCATTTT
CASSVGGTVDNQPQHF
>14|TRBV5-4|once|.|TRBJ2-2
TGTGCCAGCAGCTCGACAGGGAACACCGGGGAGCTGTTTTTT
CASSSTGNTGELFF
>16|TRBV28|.|.|TRBJ1-5
TGTGCCAGCAGTTTAGGGCGAACAGGCGCAAGTCAGCCCCAGCATTTT
CASSLGRTGASQPQHF
>15|TRBV5-4|.|.|TRBJ1-4
TGTGCCAGCAGCTTGAAGGCAGGGGCTAATGAAAAACTGTTTTTT
CASSLKAGANEKLFF
>12|TRBV19|.|.|TRBJ1-6
TGTGCCAGTAGTATCCCCAGTTCACCCCTCCACTTT
CASSIPSSPLHF
>18|TRBV2|.|TRBD2|TRBJ2-1
TGTGCCAGCAGTGAAGTGGGCCCACTAGCGGGAGCTTACAATGAGCAGTTCTTC
CASSEVGPLAGAYNEQFF
>15|TRBV30|.|.|TRBJ1-4
TGTGCCTGGAGCCGGGAGTCAACAGGGAAAGAAAAACTGTTTTTT
CAWSRESTGKEKLFF
>14|TRBV5-6|.|.|TRBJ1-5
TGTGCCAGCAGCTTGGGCGGACTCAATCAGCCCCAGCATTTT
CASSLGGLNQPQHF
>14|TRBV18|.|.|TRBJ1-5
TGTGCCAGCACACAGGGCTGGGGCAATCAGCCCCAGCATTTT
CASTQGWGNQPQHF
>11|TRBV7-8|.|.|TRBJ1-1
TGTGCCAGCAGCCGTCTCACTGAAGCTTTCTTT
CASSRLTEAFF
>14|TRBV6-5|.|TRBD1|TRBJ2-5
TGTGCCAGCACCACCGACAGGGGGCAAGAGACCCAGTACTTC
CASTTDRGQETQYF
>13|TRBV24-1|.|.|TRBJ1-2
TGTGCCACCAGTGATAAAGGGGCCTATGGCTACACCTTC
CATSDKGAYGYTF
>14|TRBV19|.|.|TRBJ1-4
TGTGCCAGTAGTATCGGGACAACTAATGAAAAACTGTTTTTT
CASSIGTTNEKLFF
>17|TRBV9|once|.|TRBJ2-7
TGTGCCAGCAGCGTCCCCTGGACTCAGTCCTACTCCTACGAGCAGTACTTC
CASSVPWTQSYSYEQYF
>15|TRBV19|.|.|TRBJ1-3
TGTGCCAGTAGTATTTATTCTGCCTCTGGAAACACCATATATTTT
CASSIYSASGNTIYF
>14|TRBV2|.|.|TRBJ1-2
TGTGCCAGCAGATTGGGTCTAGCTGGCTATGGCTACACCTTC
CASRLGLAGYGYTF
>14|TRBV6-2/TRBV6-3|once|TRBD1|TRBJ2-1
TGTGCCAGCAGCAGGACAGGGGTCTACAATGAGCAGTTCTTC
CASSRTGVYNEQFF
>13|TRBV2|.|.|TRBJ2-7
TGTGCCAGCAGGGAGGGGACAGTGATCGAGCAGTACTTC
CASREGTVIEQYF
>14|TRBV15|few|.|TRBJ1-2
TGTGCCACCAGCAGGGGACTGTTAGACTATGGCTACACCTTC
CATSRGLLDYGYTF
>15|TRBV19|.|TRBD1|TRBJ1-1
TGTGCCAGTAGTATTCTCAACAGGGGGCGGACTGAAGCTTTCTTT
CASSILNRGRTEAFF
>15|TRBV11-2|few|TRBD1|TRBJ2-2
TGTGCCAGTCAACCAGGGGGAAGGGACACCGGGGAGCTGTTTTTT
CASQPGGRDTGELFF
>14|TRBV27|.|.|TRBJ1-5
TGTGCCAGCAAGACAGGTTTCAACAATCAGCCCCAGCATTTT
CASKTGFNNQPQHF
>12|TRBV28|.|.|TRBJ1-5
TGTGCCAGTATGGCTTCCAATCAGCCCCAGCATTTT
CASMASNQPQHF
>15|TRBV19|.|.|TRBJ1-3
TGTGCCAGTAGTATCTCCAGGAGCTCTGGAAACACCATATATTTT
CASSISRSSGNTIYF
>15|TRBV7-3|.|.|TRBJ2-7
TGTGCCAGCAGCTTAGGGAGCGGAATCAACTACGAGCAGTACTTC
CASSLGSGINYEQYF
>15|TRBV5-6|.|.|TRBJ2-1
TGTGCCAGCAGCTTGGGACCCCCTGGGGACAATGAGCAGTTCTTC
CASSLGPPGDNEQFF
>15|TRBV6-5|.|.|TRBJ2-2
TGTGCCAGCATTTATCAGGGGTCAGGAACCGGGGAGCTGTTTTTT
CASIYQGSGTGELFF
>16|TRBV3-1/TRBV3-2|.|.|TRBJ2-1
TGTGCCAGCAGCGCTGAAGTAGCGGCCCCGGGCAATGAGCAGTTCTTC
CASSAEVAAPGNEQFF
>17|TRBV5-1|.|.|TRBJ2-5
TGCGCCAGCAGCTTGGAGATCACGACCGCTGTGGGGGAGACCCAGTACTTC
CASSLEITTAVGETQYF
>20|TRBV5-1|.|TRBD1|TRBJ1-1
TGCGCCAGCAGCTTGGCCACATTTTGGGACAGGGGGCTGGCGAACACTGAAGCTTTCTTT
CASSLATFWDRGLANTEAFF
>13|TRBV3-1/TRBV3-2|once|.|TRBJ2-1
TGTGCCAGTGAAGGGGCCTCTAGGAATGAGCAGTTCTTC
CASEGASRNEQFF
>15|TRBV5-1|.|.|TRBJ1-2
TGCGCCAGCAGGGGTCAAACACAGGGTGTCTATGGCTACACCTTC
CASRGQTQGVYGYTF
>18|TRBV9|.|.|TRBJ2-2
TGTGCCAGCAGCGGCCTCAGCGGCAGGGGCTACAACACCGGGGAGCTGTTTTTT
CASSGLSGRGYNTGELFF